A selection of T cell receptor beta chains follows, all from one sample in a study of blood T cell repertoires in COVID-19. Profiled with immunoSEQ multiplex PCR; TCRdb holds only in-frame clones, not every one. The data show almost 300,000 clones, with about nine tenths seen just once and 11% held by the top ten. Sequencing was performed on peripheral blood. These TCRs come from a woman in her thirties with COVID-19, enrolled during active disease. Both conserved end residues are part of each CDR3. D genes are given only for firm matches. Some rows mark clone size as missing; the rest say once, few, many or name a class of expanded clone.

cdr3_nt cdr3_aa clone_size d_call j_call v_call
TGCAGCGTTGAAGATCTAGCTAGCGGGTCAAGAGATACGCAGTATTTT CSVEDLASGSRDTQYF NA TRBD2 TRBJ2-3 TRBV29-1
TGTGCCATCACCCCGGGGGGCAGGGCCGCGACCGGGGAGCTGTTTTTT CAITPGGRAATGELFF NA NA TRBJ2-2 TRBV10-3
TGTGCCAGCAGCCCCTTACTAAGCAATCAGCCCCAGCATTTT CASSPLLSNQPQHF NA NA TRBJ1-5 TRBV25-1
TGTGCCAGCAGGGCTAGCGGGGGAGAGACCCAGTACTTC CASRASGGETQYF NA TRBD2 TRBJ2-5 TRBV3-1/TRBV3-2
TGTGCCAGCAGTTACGCGCCTGGAAACACCATATATTTT CASSYAPGNTIYF NA NA TRBJ1-3 TRBV6-2/TRBV6-3
TGTGCTAGTGGTTTGCACGGGGGGGTCTCCTACAATGAGCAGTTCTTC CASGLHGGVSYNEQFF NA TRBD2 TRBJ2-1 TRBV12-5
TGTGCCAGCACCCTGCTTGGGGGGATTAATCAGCCCCAGCATTTT CASTLLGGINQPQHF NA NA TRBJ1-5 TRBV2
TGTGCCAGCAGCTCGACAGGGGCTGGAAACACCATATATTTT CASSSTGAGNTIYF once TRBD1 TRBJ1-3 TRBV7-9
TGTGCCAGCAGTTACCGTCCCGGGGAGCTGTTTTTT CASSYRPGELFF NA NA TRBJ2-2 TRBV6-5
TGTGCCAGCAGTGAAATAAGGGGGGGCGCCTTTTTAAATGAGCAGTTCTTC CASSEIRGGAFLNEQFF NA NA TRBJ2-1 TRBV6-1
TGTGCCAGTAGTACGGGACTAGGCCAAGAGACCCAGTACTTC CASSTGLGQETQYF NA TRBD2 TRBJ2-5 TRBV19
TGTGCCAGCGGTAGGGACTCGGGGGAGACCCAGTACTTC CASGRDSGETQYF NA NA TRBJ2-5 TRBV2
TGCGCGAGTACACAGGGGGACGGTTTGGGCTATGGCTACACCTTC CASTQGDGLGYGYTF NA TRBD1 TRBJ1-2 TRBV5-1
TGCGCCAGCAGTGGTTACGAGTATCAGGGGGAAGTTTTCTTC CASSGYEYQGEVFF once TRBD1 TRBJ2-1 TRBV10-2
TGTGCCAGCAGGCTAAGGACTAGCGGGGGGGGTGGCACAGATACGCAGTATTTT CASRLRTSGGGGTDTQYF once TRBD2 TRBJ2-3 TRBV6-4
TGTGCCTGGAGTCGGGGGACAGCAAGCTCCTACGAGCAGTACTTC CAWSRGTASSYEQYF once NA TRBJ2-7 TRBV30
TGTGCCAGCAGTGAAGTGTGGGGGGGATCCTACGAGCAGTACTTC CASSEVWGGSYEQYF NA TRBD2 TRBJ2-7 TRBV2
TGTGCCAGCAGCCCGGACAGGGTTAATGGCTACACCTTC CASSPDRVNGYTF NA TRBD1 TRBJ1-2 TRBV7-2
TGTGCCAGCACCCTGGGCACAGGGAGCTCTGGAAACACCATATATTTT CASTLGTGSSGNTIYF NA NA TRBJ1-3 TRBV3-1/TRBV3-2
TGTGCCTGGAGCCCAGGGTCCGAGAGGACTGAAGCTTTCTTT CAWSPGSERTEAFF NA NA TRBJ1-1 TRBV30
TGTGCCAGCAGCCATATCCCGAGCGGCGTTACTGGAAACACCATATATTTT CASSHIPSGVTGNTIYF NA NA TRBJ1-3 TRBV3-1/TRBV3-2
TGTGCCAGCACCATGACAGGGGCCACAGATACGCAGTATTTT CASTMTGATDTQYF NA TRBD1 TRBJ2-3 TRBV5-4
TGTGCCAGCAGCAGGCCACCGGGATCAAACACCGGGGAGCTGTTTTTT CASSRPPGSNTGELFF once NA TRBJ2-2 TRBV21-1
TGCGCCAGCAGCCCCCGGACAGGCAACACTGAAGCTTTCTTT CASSPRTGNTEAFF once TRBD1 TRBJ1-1 TRBV5-1
TGTGCCAGCAGCCAAGTTCAGGGGGCGAACACCGGGGAGCTGTTTTTT CASSQVQGANTGELFF NA TRBD1 TRBJ2-2 TRBV11-2
TGTGCCAGTAGTCCCCGCGGGGGTAACACTGAAGCTTTCTTT CASSPRGGNTEAFF NA NA TRBJ1-1 TRBV19
TGTGCCAGCAGCGTAACGGGGGGGCTCACTAGCACAGATACGCAGTATTTT CASSVTGGLTSTDTQYF NA TRBD2 TRBJ2-3 TRBV9
TGTGCCAGCAAATCTTCCGGGGGTGCAGATACGCAGTATTTT CASKSSGGADTQYF NA NA TRBJ2-3 TRBV2
TGTGCCAGCAGCTTGGAAGTTTGGACAGTTTACTCTGGAAACACCATATATTTT CASSLEVWTVYSGNTIYF NA NA TRBJ1-3 TRBV5-8
TGTGCCAGCAGTTACGGATCGGGGGGAGGTACCCAGTACTTC CASSYGSGGGTQYF NA TRBD2 TRBJ2-5 TRBV6-2/TRBV6-3
TGCGCCAGCAGCCGCACTAGAGTGGACACCGGGGAGCTGTTTTTT CASSRTRVDTGELFF NA NA TRBJ2-2 TRBV4-1
TGCGCCAGCACCCCGGGAGGGTCCAATAATTCACCCCTCCACTTT CASTPGGSNNSPLHF NA NA TRBJ1-6 TRBV4-1
TGTGCCAGTAGTTCAAACCGGGACAGGGGGCTGACAGATACGCAGTATTTT CASSSNRDRGLTDTQYF NA TRBD1 TRBJ2-3 TRBV19
TGTGCCATCAGTGAGATCGGCGACAGGAGCTCCTATAATTCACCCCTCCACTTT CAISEIGDRSSYNSPLHF NA NA TRBJ1-6 TRBV10-3
TGTGCCAGCAGCCTCATAGCGGGGGGGGTTCCAGATACGCAGTATTTT CASSLIAGGVPDTQYF NA TRBD2 TRBJ2-3 TRBV5-4
TGTGCCAGCTCACCCCCCGATTCCAGCCAAGAGACCCAGTACTTC CASSPPDSSQETQYF NA NA TRBJ2-5 TRBV18
TGCGCCAGCAGCCAAGTTCAGGGTGTTAACTATGGCTACACCTTC CASSQVQGVNYGYTF NA NA TRBJ1-2 TRBV4-1
TGCGCCAGCAGAACACCGGGGACAGCCGATAATGAAAAACTGTTTTTT CASRTPGTADNEKLFF NA TRBD1 TRBJ1-4 TRBV4-1
TGTGCCAGCTCTCGAGGGGGGGGCAATGAGCAGTTCTTC CASSRGGGNEQFF NA NA TRBJ2-1 TRBV18
TGCGCCAGCAGCCATCCACAGGGGCCGAACTACACCTTC CASSHPQGPNYTF NA TRBD1 TRBJ1-2 TRBV4-1
TGTGCCAGCAGCCAAAGGAACCAGCGGGGGGGCGACAATGAGCAGTTCTTC CASSQRNQRGGDNEQFF NA TRBD2 TRBJ2-1 TRBV3-1/TRBV3-2
TGTGCCAGCAGTTCACTAGCGGGGTCCTACAATGAGCAGTTCTTC CASSSLAGSYNEQFF NA TRBD2 TRBJ2-1 TRBV2
TGTGCCAGCAGATTGACAGGGGGCGTTGAAGCTTTCTTT CASRLTGGVEAFF NA TRBD1 TRBJ1-1 TRBV12-3/TRBV12-4
TGCGCCAGCAGCGTCACGGGACAGGGGACAGATACGCAGTATTTT CASSVTGQGTDTQYF few TRBD1 TRBJ2-3 TRBV5-1
TGTGCCAGCAGTTTATATGGCACAGGGTATGGCTACACCTTC CASSLYGTGYGYTF NA NA TRBJ1-2 TRBV27
TGCGCCAGCACCTTCGGAGATGAAGCTTTCTTT CASTFGDEAFF NA NA TRBJ1-1 TRBV10-2
TGTGCCAGCAGTCGGGGTTCACCCCTCCACTTT CASSRGSPLHF NA NA TRBJ1-6 TRBV6-5
TGTGCCAGCAGCCAAGGGGGCGCGACAACTGAAGCTTTCTTT CASSQGGATTEAFF NA NA TRBJ1-1 TRBV3-1/TRBV3-2
TGTGCCAGCAGTGAACTAGAGGAGACCCAGTACTTC CASSELEETQYF NA NA TRBJ2-5 TRBV2
TGCGCCAGCAGCCTGGGGCTGCCCGGGGAGACCCAGTACTTC CASSLGLPGETQYF NA NA TRBJ2-5 TRBV5-1
TGTGCCAGCAGCACGGCGGGGGGTAGGGGGCGCGGCACTGAAGCTTTCTTT CASSTAGGRGRGTEAFF NA TRBD1 TRBJ1-1 TRBV7-6
TGTGCCAGCAGCTCGACAGCTATTGTTGGCTACACCTTC CASSSTAIVGYTF once NA TRBJ1-2 TRBV11-2
TGTGCCAGCAGTGCATTAGCGGGGGGAGGGAAGACCCAGTACTTC CASSALAGGGKTQYF NA TRBD2 TRBJ2-5 TRBV11-3
TGTGCCAGCAGTTTATTCTATGCAGGGGACACTGAAGCTTTCTTT CASSLFYAGDTEAFF once NA TRBJ1-1 TRBV27